This T cell receptor beta chain was identified during a study of blood T cells in healthy people across ages. Worth noting for this clonotype: Antigen: not known.

It was with a sample-barcoded 5' primer and a J-beta primer mix that a second PCR of roughly 7 to 12 cycles was run. Sequencing recovered at least 2.5 million CDR3-containing paired-end reads from each sample. TCRdb fed the 5' RACE reads into MiXCR, producing one record per CDR3 protein. The table includes about 1.8 million distinct CDR3 sequences, 49% detected once. The CDR3 extends over 16 amino acids. The junction had 13 bases not matched to a gene; V was cut back by 4 bases and J by 7 bases. The germline V gene encodes CDR1 LGHDT and CDR2 YNNKEL (reference sequence). Study-level results: Expanded clonotype shifts may have been confounded, as the donors had an unknown CMV status.

This chain joins TRBV3-1 and TRBJ2-7, with 10 bases lining up with TRBD1. The sample was blood. The sequence came from a woman in her 40s in good health. CDR3 DNA sequence: TGTGCCAGCAGCCTGCCGGGGACAGGGGTGGGGAATGAGCAGTACTTC. Amino acid sequence: CASSLPGTGVGNEQYF.